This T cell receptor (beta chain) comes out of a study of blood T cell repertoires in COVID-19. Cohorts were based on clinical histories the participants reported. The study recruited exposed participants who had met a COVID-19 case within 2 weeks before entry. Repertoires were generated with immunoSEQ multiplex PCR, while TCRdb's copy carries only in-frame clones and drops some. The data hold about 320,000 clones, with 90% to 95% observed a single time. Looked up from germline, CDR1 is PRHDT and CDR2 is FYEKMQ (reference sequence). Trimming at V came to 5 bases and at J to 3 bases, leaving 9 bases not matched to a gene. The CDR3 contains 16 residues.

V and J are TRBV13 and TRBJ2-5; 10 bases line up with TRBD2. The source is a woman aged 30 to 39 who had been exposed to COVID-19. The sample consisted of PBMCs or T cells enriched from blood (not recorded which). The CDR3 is CASSPTSGASKETQYF. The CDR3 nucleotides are TGTGCCAGCAGCCCTACTAGCGGGGCCTCTAAAGAGACCCAGTACTTC.